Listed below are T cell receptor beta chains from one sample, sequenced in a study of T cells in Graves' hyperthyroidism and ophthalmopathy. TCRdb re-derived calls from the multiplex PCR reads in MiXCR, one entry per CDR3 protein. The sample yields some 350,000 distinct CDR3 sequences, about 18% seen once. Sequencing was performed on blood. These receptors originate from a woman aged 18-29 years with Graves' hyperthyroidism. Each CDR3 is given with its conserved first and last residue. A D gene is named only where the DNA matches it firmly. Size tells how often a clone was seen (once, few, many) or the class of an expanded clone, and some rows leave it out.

CDR3 protein: CASSFCRAADTQYF
CDR3 DNA: TGCGCCAGCAGCTTCTGCAGGGCGGCAGATACGCAGTATTTT
V gene: TRBV5-1
J gene: TRBJ2-3
D gene: .
clone size: many

CDR3 protein: CSARDGEGLASYEQYF
CDR3 DNA: TGCAGTGCTAGAGATGGGGAAGGACTAGCGTCCTACGAGCAGTACTTC
V gene: TRBV20-1
J gene: TRBJ2-7
D gene: TRBD2
clone size: many

CDR3 protein: CASSEWGPQNTEAFF
CDR3 DNA: TGTGCCAGCAGTGAATGGGGTCCACAGAACACTGAAGCTTTCTTT
V gene: TRBV6-1
J gene: TRBJ1-1
D gene: .
clone size: many

CDR3 protein: CSVSRRMIYGYTF
CDR3 DNA: TGCAGCGTATCCCGTCGGATGATCTATGGCTACACCTTC
V gene: TRBV29-1
J gene: TRBJ1-2
D gene: .
clone size: many

CDR3 protein: CASSRFHTTGKGEPNTEAFF
CDR3 DNA: TGTGCCAGCTCACGATTCCATACTACAGGGAAGGGGGAGCCGAACACTGAAGCTTTCTTT
V gene: TRBV18
J gene: TRBJ1-1
D gene: .
clone size: .

CDR3 protein: CSAEGQSGYTF
CDR3 DNA: TGCAGTGCCGAAGGCCAGTCTGGCTACACCTTC
V gene: TRBV20-1
J gene: TRBJ1-2
D gene: .
clone size: many

CDR3 protein: CASSQWTVYEQYF
CDR3 DNA: TGTGCCAGCAGCCAGTGGACAGTTTACGAGCAGTACTTC
V gene: TRBV16
J gene: TRBJ2-7
D gene: .
clone size: many

CDR3 protein: CSADGSGGTYQETQYF
CDR3 DNA: TGCAGTGCCGACGGCAGCGGGGGTACCTACCAAGAGACCCAGTACTTC
V gene: TRBV20-1
J gene: TRBJ2-5
D gene: TRBD2
clone size: many

CDR3 protein: CASSFPGANYEQYF
CDR3 DNA: TGTGCCAGCAGCTTTCCGGGGGCAAACTACGAGCAGTACTTC
V gene: TRBV3-1
J gene: TRBJ2-7
D gene: .
clone size: few

CDR3 protein: CASTLDRGVYGYTF
CDR3 DNA: TGTGCCAGTACCCTGGACAGGGGAGTCTATGGCTACACCTTC
V gene: TRBV19
J gene: TRBJ1-2
D gene: TRBD1
clone size: many

CDR3 protein: CASSAWGGYNTGELFF
CDR3 DNA: TGTGCCAGCAGCGCCTGGGGGGGCTATAACACCGGGGAGCTGTTTTTT
V gene: TRBV11-2
J gene: TRBJ2-2
D gene: .
clone size: .

CDR3 protein: CASSPKDGSGYEQYF
CDR3 DNA: TGTGCCAGCAGCCCGAAGGACGGGTCCGGGTACGAGCAGTACTTC
V gene: TRBV9
J gene: TRBJ2-7
D gene: .
clone size: .

CDR3 protein: CASSLTTRPAGGSSGNTIYF
CDR3 DNA: TGTGCCAGCAGCTTAACAACTAGGCCGGCAGGGGGAAGCTCTGGAAACACCATATATTTT
V gene: TRBV7-3
J gene: TRBJ1-3
D gene: TRBD1
clone size: .

CDR3 protein: CASSELRQAYNQPQHF
CDR3 DNA: TGTGCCAGCAGTGAGTTAAGGCAGGCTTACAATCAGCCCCAGCATTTT
V gene: TRBV6-1
J gene: TRBJ1-5
D gene: .
clone size: .

CDR3 protein: CASSVGSNYEQYF
CDR3 DNA: TGCGCCAGCAGCGTGGGATCCAACTACGAGCAGTACTTC
V gene: TRBV5-1
J gene: TRBJ2-7
D gene: .
clone size: many

CDR3 protein: CASSPHAGGYGYTF
CDR3 DNA: TGTGCCAGCAGCCCCCACGCAGGGGGCTATGGCTACACCTTC
V gene: TRBV11-2
J gene: TRBJ1-2
D gene: TRBD1
clone size: many

CDR3 protein: CASSIGPTGANVLTF
CDR3 DNA: TGTGCCAGTAGTATAGGACCGACTGGGGCCAACGTCCTGACTTTC
V gene: TRBV19
J gene: TRBJ2-6
D gene: .
clone size: many

CDR3 protein: CASSLAGTGLGDTEAFF
CDR3 DNA: TGCGCCAGCAGCTTGGCCGGGACAGGGCTTGGGGACACTGAAGCTTTCTTT
V gene: TRBV5-1
J gene: TRBJ1-1
D gene: TRBD1
clone size: many

CDR3 protein: CSARVATAYEQYF
CDR3 DNA: TGCAGTGCTAGAGTAGCAACAGCCTACGAGCAGTACTTC
V gene: TRBV20-1
J gene: TRBJ2-7
D gene: .
clone size: many

CDR3 protein: CASRAGQGNTEAFF
CDR3 DNA: TGTGCCAGCAGGGCCGGACAGGGGAACACTGAAGCTTTCTTT
V gene: TRBV6-1
J gene: TRBJ1-1
D gene: TRBD1
clone size: many

CDR3 protein: CSALRQGVSYEQYF
CDR3 DNA: TGCAGTGCGTTGAGACAGGGGGTATCCTACGAGCAGTACTTC
V gene: TRBV20-1
J gene: TRBJ2-7
D gene: TRBD1
clone size: few

CDR3 protein: CASSLGRGNTGELFF
CDR3 DNA: TGTGCCAGCAGCCTAGGCAGGGGGAACACCGGGGAGCTGTTTTTT
V gene: TRBV7-6
J gene: TRBJ2-2
D gene: .
clone size: many

CDR3 protein: CASSPWGGESIYEQYF
CDR3 DNA: TGTGCCAGCTCACCATGGGGGGGGGAGTCTATCTACGAGCAGTACTTC
V gene: TRBV18
J gene: TRBJ2-7
D gene: TRBD2
clone size: few

CDR3 protein: CSLDFAGELFF
CDR3 DNA: TGCAGCCTAGATTTCGCCGGGGAGCTGTTTTTT
V gene: TRBV20-1
J gene: TRBJ2-2
D gene: .
clone size: .

CDR3 protein: CASTVREGYGYTF
CDR3 DNA: TGTGCCAGCACCGTGCGTGAGGGATATGGCTACACCTTC
V gene: TRBV12-3/TRBV12-4
J gene: TRBJ1-2
D gene: .
clone size: .

CDR3 protein: CSASPGQGSNQPQHF
CDR3 DNA: TGCAGTGCTAGTCCGGGACAGGGGAGCAATCAGCCCCAGCATTTT
V gene: TRBV20-1
J gene: TRBJ1-5
D gene: TRBD1
clone size: many

CDR3 protein: CASGDDRNQPQHF
CDR3 DNA: TGTGCATCGGGGGACGACCGCAATCAGCCCCAGCATTTT
V gene: TRBV10-3
J gene: TRBJ1-5
D gene: .
clone size: .

CDR3 protein: CDPPEGGQPQHF
CDR3 DNA: TGCGATCCACCTGAGGGCGGACAGCCCCAGCATTTT
V gene: TRBV27
J gene: TRBJ1-5
D gene: .
clone size: .

CDR3 protein: CASRTGGTNYGYTF
CDR3 DNA: TGTGCCAGCAGGACAGGGGGGACTAACTATGGCTACACCTTC
V gene: TRBV27
J gene: TRBJ1-2
D gene: TRBD1
clone size: many

CDR3 protein: CASSQDRQGGQPQHF
CDR3 DNA: TGTGCCAGCAGCCAAGATCGGCAGGGAGGACAGCCCCAGCATTTT
V gene: TRBV4-2
J gene: TRBJ1-5
D gene: .
clone size: many

CDR3 protein: CASSGHLQGSYEQYF
CDR3 DNA: TGTGCCAGCAGCGGACACTTACAGGGTAGTTACGAGCAGTACTTC
V gene: TRBV5-4
J gene: TRBJ2-7
D gene: .
clone size: many

CDR3 protein: CASTKRDRISGNTIYF
CDR3 DNA: TGTGCCAGTACCAAGAGGGACAGAATCTCTGGAAACACCATATATTTT
V gene: TRBV19
J gene: TRBJ1-3
D gene: TRBD1
clone size: few

CDR3 protein: CSARGGVDTEAFF
CDR3 DNA: TGCAGCGCACGAGGGGGGGTGGACACTGAAGCTTTCTTT
V gene: TRBV29-1
J gene: TRBJ1-1
D gene: .
clone size: .

CDR3 protein: CSARESADYEQYF
CDR3 DNA: TGCAGTGCTAGAGAGAGTGCCGACTACGAGCAGTACTTC
V gene: TRBV20-1
J gene: TRBJ2-7
D gene: .
clone size: many

CDR3 protein: CASSLRTGGWDTEAFF
CDR3 DNA: TGTGCCAGCAGTCTCCGCACAGGGGGCTGGGACACTGAAGCTTTCTTT
V gene: TRBV12-3/TRBV12-4
J gene: TRBJ1-1
D gene: TRBD1
clone size: .

CDR3 protein: CASSPSQTQYF
CDR3 DNA: TGTGCCAGCAGTCCTAGCCAGACCCAGTACTTC
V gene: TRBV6-2/TRBV6-3
J gene: TRBJ2-5
D gene: .
clone size: many

CDR3 protein: CASSSGQGLGNQPQHF
CDR3 DNA: TGTGCCAGTAGTTCGGGACAGGGTTTAGGAAATCAGCCCCAGCATTTT
V gene: TRBV19
J gene: TRBJ1-5
D gene: TRBD1
clone size: few

CDR3 protein: CASSFGAGGEETQYF
CDR3 DNA: TGTGCCAGCAGCTTTGGGGCAGGGGGCGAAGAGACCCAGTACTTC
V gene: TRBV7-2
J gene: TRBJ2-5
D gene: TRBD1
clone size: once

CDR3 protein: CASSPPGQGADEQYF
CDR3 DNA: TGTGCCAGCTCACCTCCGGGACAGGGGGCAGACGAGCAGTACTTC
V gene: TRBV18
J gene: TRBJ2-7
D gene: TRBD1
clone size: many

CDR3 protein: CSARDGQGHYGYTF
CDR3 DNA: TGCAGTGCTAGAGATGGTCAGGGGCACTATGGCTACACCTTC
V gene: TRBV20-1
J gene: TRBJ1-2
D gene: .
clone size: many

CDR3 protein: CASSLEGAIPGELFF
CDR3 DNA: TGTGCCAGCAGTTTAGAGGGCGCAATCCCCGGGGAGCTGTTTTTT
V gene: TRBV27
J gene: TRBJ2-2
D gene: .
clone size: many

CDR3 protein: CSARPSGSPTLETQYF
CDR3 DNA: TGCAGTGCTAGGCCTAGCGGCTCACCTACCTTGGAGACCCAGTACTTC
V gene: TRBV20-1
J gene: TRBJ2-5
D gene: TRBD2
clone size: many

CDR3 protein: CASSYPGAAYTEAFF
CDR3 DNA: TGTGCCAGCAGTTACCCGGGGGCGGCGTACACTGAAGCTTTCTTT
V gene: TRBV6-5
J gene: TRBJ1-1
D gene: .
clone size: many

CDR3 protein: CATNDRISDEQYF
CDR3 DNA: TGTGCCACCAACGACAGGATAAGCGACGAGCAGTACTTC
V gene: TRBV6-1
J gene: TRBJ2-7
D gene: .
clone size: many

CDR3 protein: CASSPGSGNTIYF
CDR3 DNA: TGTGCCAGCAGCCCAGGGTCTGGAAACACCATATATTTT
V gene: TRBV28
J gene: TRBJ1-3
D gene: .
clone size: many

CDR3 protein: CASNQRGGDGEQYF
CDR3 DNA: TGTGCCAGCAACCAGAGAGGGGGCGACGGCGAGCAGTACTTC
V gene: TRBV6-1
J gene: TRBJ2-7
D gene: TRBD1
clone size: .